Shown below are 15 T cell receptor beta chains from a single sample sequenced in a study of identifying expanded T cells in peripheral blood. The assay was immunoSEQ multiplex PCR, and TCRdb's table has in-frame clones only and misses some. Among approximately 100,000 clones, 80% to 90% were seen once, and the ten largest hold about a sixth. Sequencing input: blood. The receptor set was obtained from a person between 18 and 69 years old in good health.

CDR3 sequence reads: CASRTGGPYNEQFF. The DNA of the CDR3 is TGTGCCAGCAGGACAGGGGGTCCCTACAATGAGCAGTTCTTC. The chain combines TRBV11-2 with TRBJ2-1; the match to TRBD1 covers 9 bases. The CDR3 consists of 14 residues. V shed 6 bases, J shed 2 bases, and the junction held 2 bases outside the gene matches. Per germline, CDR1 SGHAT and CDR2 FQNNGV.

This rearrangement joins TRBV6-6 to TRBJ1-5; TRBD1 might be the D (6 bases). Germline CDR1 reads MNHNY; CDR2 reads SVGAGI (reference sequence). The CDR3 sequence is 16 residues long. The V and J ends lost 4 bases and 0 bases respectively, with 13 bases between them. In DNA, the CDR3 is TGTGCCAGCAGTTCCTCATGGGGGCATAGCAATCAGCCCCAGCATTTT. This gives the protein CASSSSWGHSNQPQHF.

The DNA for the CDR3 is TGTGCCAGCAGCTTATCGTCTGCCGCCCTGTACGAGCAGTACTTC. Translating it yields CASSLSSAALYEQYF. V is TRBV7-2 and J is TRBJ2-7; no firm D call. The V gene lost 2 bases and the J gene lost 4 bases, with 15 bases spanning the gap. The length of the CDR3 is 15 residues. Germline-derived CDR1 and CDR2 are SGHTA and FQGNSA. Full variable domain (remainder filled in from reference TRBV7-2 and TRBJ2-7): GAGVSQSPSNKVTEKGKDVELRCDPISGHTALYWYRQSLGQGLEFLIYFQGNSAPDKSGLPSDRFSAERTGGSVSTLTIQRTQQEDSAVYLCASSLSSAALYEQYFGPGTRLTVT.

The chain combines TRBV16 with TRBJ2-7; D is possibly TRBD2 (5 bases). The CDR3 spans 16 residues. The V gene lost 2 bases and the J gene lost 3 bases, with 17 bases spanning the gap. Germline assignment: CDR1 KGHSY and CDR2 FQNENV. The CDR3 protein is CASSQRGRGTIYEQYF. The CDR3 DNA reads TGTGCCAGCAGCCAACGAGGTCGGGGAACTATCTACGAGCAGTACTTC.

The chain couples TRBV21-1 to TRBJ2-5. The end of the DNA is better explained by TRBJ2-7, so the J call may be wrong. TRBV21-1 is recorded as a pseudogene. The CDR3 is 13 residues long. The CDR3 sequence is CASSNGGAYEQYF. The CDR3 DNA follows: TGTGCCAGCAGCAACGGGGGCGCCTACGAGCAGTACTTC.

J is TRBJ2-1 and V is TRBV10-2; 9 bases map to TRBD2. Germline-derived CDR1 and CDR2 are WSHSY and SAAADI. This CDR3 contains 15 residues. V was clipped by 0 bases and J by 9 bases; unmatched bases: 6. The CDR3: CASSESGLAGLEQFF. The CDR3 bases are TGCGCCAGCAGTGAGTCGGGTCTAGCGGGGCTTGAGCAGTTCTTC.

The V call is TRBV4-3, the J call TRBJ2-5; TRBD2 matches 7 bases. V shed 3 bases, J shed 4 bases, and the junction held 2 bases outside the gene matches. CDR1 is LGHNA and CDR2 is YSLEER in the germline V gene. The CDR3 consists of 13 residues. CDR3 sequence reads: CASSHTGGETQYF. DNA for the CDR3: TGCGCCAGCAGCCACACGGGGGGAGAGACCCAGTACTTC.

The chain recombines TRBV14 with TRBJ1-4; no clear D. The germline V gene has CDR1 SGHDN and CDR2 FVKESK. CDR3 length: 11 amino acids. V was pared by 1 base and J by 13 bases, with 7 bases between. CDR3 in amino acids: CASSQGARLFF. The CDR3 DNA reads TGTGCCAGCAGCCAAGGGGCGCGACTGTTTTTT.

This sequence joins TRBV19 and TRBJ2-5; either TRBD1 or TRBD2 may supply D (6 bases each). V was clipped by 6 bases and J by 6 bases, with 23 bases between them. Germline V gene sequence: CDR1 LNHDA, CDR2 SQIVND (reference sequence). The CDR3 runs 16 residues. CDR3 in amino acids: CASSEGGRTHTKTQYF. The CDR3, as DNA: TGTGCCAGTAGCGAGGGGGGTAGGACCCATACAAAGACCCAGTACTTC.

The V gene is TRBV18, the J gene TRBJ2-3, with D hard to call. Per the germline V gene, CDR1 is KGHSH and CDR2 is LQKENI. V lost 3 bases and J 0 bases, leaving 10 bases between the germline ends. The CDR3 has 15 amino acids. The CDR3 region is CASSPTISSTDTQYF. CDR3 in DNA: TGTGCCAGCTCACCTACAATTTCTAGCACAGATACGCAGTATTTT.

This rearrangement joins TRBV6-5 to TRBJ1-2; TRBD1 is a possible D gene (6 bases). The germline V gene encodes CDR1 MNHEY and CDR2 SVGAGI. The CDR3 contains 13 residues. Trimming shortened V by 6 bases and J by 6 bases, and 14 bases separated the two germline ends. CDR3 residues: CASRRVGGHGYTF. DNA for the CDR3: TGTGCCAGCAGGAGGGTGGGGGGGCATGGCTACACCTTC.

The rearrangement uses TRBV28 and TRBJ2-2; possibly TRBD2 for D (5 bases). V lost 3 bases and J 7 bases, leaving 15 bases between the germline ends. CDR1 is MDHEN, CDR2 SYDVKM, per germline. This CDR3 has 15 amino acids. The CDR3 here is CASSFPPGFNGELFF. The CDR3 DNA is TGTGCCAGCAGTTTCCCGCCGGGGTTCAACGGGGAGCTGTTTTTT. The variable domain in full, with the rest retrieved from reference TRBV28 and TRBJ2-2, is DVKVTQSSRYLVKRTGEKVFLECVQDMDHENMFWYRQDPGLGLRLIYFSYDVKMKEKGDIPEGYSVSREKKERFSLILESASTNQTSMYLCASSFPPGFNGELFFGEGSRLTVL.

This rearrangement joins TRBV29-1 to TRBJ2-1; either TRBD1 or TRBD2 may fit D (6 bases each). V lost 3 bases, J lost 5 bases, and 14 bases lay in between. The CDR3 length is 14 residues. Germline loops: CDR1 SQVTM, CDR2 ANQGSEA. The CDR3 reads CSVDSGGQNNEQFF. In nucleotides, the CDR3 is TGCAGCGTTGATTCCGGGGGCCAGAACAATGAGCAGTTCTTC.

The chain links TRBV7-2 to TRBJ2-7; no definite D call. The CDR3 covers 15 residues. V lost 5 bases to trimming and J lost 1 base, with 15 bases between them. CDR1 is SGHTA, CDR2 FQGNSA, per germline. CDR3 coding DNA: TGTGCCAGCAGCCGGCAATTTGGTATATCCTACGAGCAGTACTTC. It translates to CASSRQFGISYEQYF.

The chain uses TRBV6-1 and TRBJ2-7, with TRBD1 identical over 9 bases. Unmatched junction bases numbered 5, after V lost 5 bases and J lost 0 bases. The CDR3 spans 15 residues. The germline CDR1 and CDR2 sequences are MNHNS and SASEGT. CDR3 nucleotide sequence: TGTGCCAGCAGTCGGACAGGGGATAGCTCCTACGAGCAGTACTTC. Translated: CASSRTGDSSYEQYF.